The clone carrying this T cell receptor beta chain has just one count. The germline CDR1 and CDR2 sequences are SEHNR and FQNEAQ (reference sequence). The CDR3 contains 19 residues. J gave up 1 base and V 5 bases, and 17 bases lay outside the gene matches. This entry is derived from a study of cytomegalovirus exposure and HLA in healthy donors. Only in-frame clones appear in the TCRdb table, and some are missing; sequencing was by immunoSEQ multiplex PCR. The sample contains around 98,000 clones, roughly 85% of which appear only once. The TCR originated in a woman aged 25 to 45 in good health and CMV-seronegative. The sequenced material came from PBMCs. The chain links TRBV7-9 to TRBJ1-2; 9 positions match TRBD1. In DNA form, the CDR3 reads TGTGCCAGCAGCCGGGAAATTACGGGGACAGGGACATATAACTATGGCTACACCTTC. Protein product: CASSREITGTGTYNYGYTF.